This T cell receptor (beta chain) was observed in a study of blood T cell repertoires in COVID-19. The germline gives CDR1 LNHDA, CDR2 SQIVND (reference sequence). The CDR3 spans 13 residues. Trimming shortened V by 4 bases and J by 0 bases, and 4 bases separated the two germline ends. Only in-frame clones appear in the TCRdb table, and some are missing; sequencing was by immunoSEQ multiplex PCR. The sample yields approximately 210,000 clones, just under 85% seen once. The chain joins TRBV19 to TRBJ1-5; D gene ambiguous. The sequencing sample was made of peripheral blood. The receptor comes from a woman in her 50s with active or convalescent COVID-19. The CDR3 spells CASSKYSNQPQHF. In DNA, the CDR3 is TGTGCCAGTAGTAAATATAGCAATCAGCCCCAGCATTTT.